A single T cell receptor (beta chain) is shown here with its context. Its antigen is still unknown. No much larger clone exists at a distance of one base, and base qualities are not known. The time point label, read with the paper, signifies: newly diagnosed, previously untreated cHL patient sample. Using a Miltenyi CD8+ T cell isolation kit, CD8+ T cells were purified from thawed PBMCs through magnetic negative selection. As a comparison group for the relapsed/refractory trial patients, PBMCs from patients with newly diagnosed, previously untreated classical Hodgkin lymphoma were sequenced. Peripheral blood was collected in 8 mL Vacutainer Cell Preparation Tubes, from which PBMCs were isolated by centrifugation and then cryopreserved. Purified CD4+ and CD8+ fractions were prepared only for cases where an additional PBMC sample was available. Magnetically labelled cells were removed on LS columns in a quadroMACS separator, and the flow-through was collected as the purified fraction.

This entry is derived from a study of PD-1 blockade in classical Hodgkin lymphoma (TCRdb year 2020). Concerning the study at large: To define a peripheral blood immune signature of response to PD-1 blockade in classical Hodgkin lymphoma, the study combined TCR beta sequencing with CyTOF. General conclusions and limits of the study: Baseline TCR diversity was reported as lower in newly diagnosed patients than in healthy donors, and lower still in relapsed/refractory patients. The study was limited to a single clinical trial cohort, and causes of repertoire differences, possibly disease activity or prior therapy, remained undefined.

Genomic DNA was extracted with the Qiagen DNeasy kit from unsorted PBMCs and from negatively selected CD4+ and CD8+ fractions. Using primers that anneal to V and J segments, immunoSEQ multiplex PCR amplified the TCR beta CDR3 regions. A synthetic immune receptor repertoire was used to minimize amplification bias, and any remaining bias was removed computationally after sequencing. In the paper's pipeline: Custom Python scripts were used to quantify repertoire diversity as the Shannon entropy index. Unsorted, CD4+ and CD8+ repertoires were analyzed separately, except for combined analyses in which CD4+ and CD8+ sequences were merged in silico. TCRdb took this table from immuneACCESS and kept in-frame rearrangements with V and J called. Such tables lack part of the clones; where checked against another copy, unresolved V genes explain under half of the gap, and the rest is unexplained. The DNA gave D and trimming, while V, J and clone size come from that table. Across this sample there are 3,000 to 4,000 clones, with 70% to 80% seen only once. The ten biggest clones cover roughly 15% of the sample.

V is shortened by 1 base, J by 0 bases, and the region joining them spans 7 bases. CDR1 SGHTA and CDR2 FQGNSA were looked up in the germline V gene. The CDR3 runs 15 amino acids, cysteine and phenylalanine included. Of all the DNA, just the CDR3 is kept, 45 bases in frame from base 1. This chain is built from TRBV7-2 and TRBJ2-1; no D segment can be confidently identified. Sequenced material: CD8+ T cells from blood. The TCR was taken from a human donor with classical Hodgkin lymphoma. The DNA sequence is given as TGTGCCAGCAGCTTAGAACTCAGCTCCTACAATGAGCAGTTCTTC. Translation gives CASSLELSSYNEQFF.